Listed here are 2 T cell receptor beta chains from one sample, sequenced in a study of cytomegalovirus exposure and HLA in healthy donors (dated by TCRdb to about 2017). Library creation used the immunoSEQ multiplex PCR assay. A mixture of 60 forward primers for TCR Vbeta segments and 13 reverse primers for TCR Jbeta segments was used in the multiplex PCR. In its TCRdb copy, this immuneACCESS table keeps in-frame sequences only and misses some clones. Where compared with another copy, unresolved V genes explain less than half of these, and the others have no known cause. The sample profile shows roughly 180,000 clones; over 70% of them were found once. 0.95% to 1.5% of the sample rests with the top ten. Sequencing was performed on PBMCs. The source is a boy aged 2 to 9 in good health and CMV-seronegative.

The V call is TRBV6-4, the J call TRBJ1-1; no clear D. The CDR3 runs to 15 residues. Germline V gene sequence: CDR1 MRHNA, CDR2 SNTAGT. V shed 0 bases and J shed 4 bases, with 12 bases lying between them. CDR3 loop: CASSDSTRGGTEAFF. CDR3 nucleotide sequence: TGTGCCAGCAGTGACTCGACCAGAGGAGGCACTGAAGCTTTCTTT.

In nucleotides, the CDR3 is TGTGCCACCAGCAGACGGACCGGGACAGGGGGGACTGAAGCTTTCTTT. This sequence encodes CATSRRTGTGGTEAFF. V usage is TRBV15 and J usage is TRBJ1-1; the match to TRBD1 covers 11 bases. The V gene end was trimmed by 2 bases and the J gene end by 5 bases; junction bases not matched to a gene: 7. CDR3 length equals 16 residues. Germline V gives CDR1 LNHNV, CDR2 YYDKDF (reference sequence).